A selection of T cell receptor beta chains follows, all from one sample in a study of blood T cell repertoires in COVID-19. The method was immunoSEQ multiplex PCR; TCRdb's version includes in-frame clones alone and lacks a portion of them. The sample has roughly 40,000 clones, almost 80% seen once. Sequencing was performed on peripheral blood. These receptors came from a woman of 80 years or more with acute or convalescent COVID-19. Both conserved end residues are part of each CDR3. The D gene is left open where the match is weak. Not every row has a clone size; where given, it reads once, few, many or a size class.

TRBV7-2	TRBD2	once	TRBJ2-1	TGTGCCAGCAGCCGGGGACTAGCGGAAGCCAATGAGCAGTTCTTC	CASSRGLAEANEQFF
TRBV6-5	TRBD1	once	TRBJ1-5	TGTGCCAGCAGCCTGGGACAGGGTAGACAGCCCCAGCATTTT	CASSLGQGRQPQHF
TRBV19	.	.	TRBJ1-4	TGTGCCACTGCCGGGAGCCGGGGGGAAAAACTGTTTTTT	CATAGSRGEKLFF
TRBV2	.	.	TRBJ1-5	TGTGCCAGCATGGGGGGGGGAGCCAGCAATCAGCCCCAGCATTTT	CASMGGGASNQPQHF
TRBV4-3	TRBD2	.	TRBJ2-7	TGCGCCAGCAGCCCGCAAGGGGTCCTAGCGGGAGGTTCCTACGAGCAGTACTTC	CASSPQGVLAGGSYEQYF
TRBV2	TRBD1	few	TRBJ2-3	TGTGCCAGCAGTGCTTGGGTGGGCAGGGGGCGGTCAGATACGCAGTATTTT	CASSAWVGRGRSDTQYF
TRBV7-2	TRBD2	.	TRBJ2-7	TGTGCCAGCAGCCCCCGAGGCGGGAGGGGCGAGCAGTACTTC	CASSPRGGRGEQYF
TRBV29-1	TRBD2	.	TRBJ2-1	TGCAGCGGCCGACTAGCGGGGGGCTGGATCTTC	CSGRLAGGWIF
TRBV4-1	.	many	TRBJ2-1	TGCGCCAGCAGGGGATTGGGACTGCAGAATGAGCAGTTCTTC	CASRGLGLQNEQFF
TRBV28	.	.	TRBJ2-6	TGTGCCAGCAGTAGGGGCTCGGGGGCCAACGTCCTGACTTTC	CASSRGSGANVLTF
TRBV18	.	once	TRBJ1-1	TGTGCCAGCTCACGGGGGCCTTCGGGAAACACTGAAGCTTTCTTT	CASSRGPSGNTEAFF
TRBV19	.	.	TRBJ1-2	TGTGCCAGTAGTATGGGGCGGGGGGCCAACTATGGCTACACCTTC	CASSMGRGANYGYTF
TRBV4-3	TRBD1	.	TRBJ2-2	TGCGCCAGCAGCCAAGGGACAGGGGGCCGGGAGCTGTTTTTT	CASSQGTGGRELFF
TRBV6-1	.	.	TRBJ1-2	TGTGCCAGCAGTGTTTCATCGGGATCGCTTGGCTATGGCTACACCTTC	CASSVSSGSLGYGYTF
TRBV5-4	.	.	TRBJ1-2	TGTGCCAGCAGCTTGGCCAGTAGGGGTTTGGATGGCTACACCTTC	CASSLASRGLDGYTF
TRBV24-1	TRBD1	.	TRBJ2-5	TGTGCCACCAGTGGAGGGACAGGACCGCAAGAGACCCAGTACTTC	CATSGGTGPQETQYF
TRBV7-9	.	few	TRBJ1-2	TGTGCCAGCAGCTTAGAACTGAGCTACACCTTC	CASSLELSYTF
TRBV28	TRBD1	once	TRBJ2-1	TGTGCCAGCAGTGCCCTCGACAGGGTTCGGGTAGAAAATGAGCAGTTCTTC	CASSALDRVRVENEQFF
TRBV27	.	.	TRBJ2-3	TGTGCCAGCAGCCTCTCCGGCGGGGGCACAGATACGCAGTATTTT	CASSLSGGGTDTQYF
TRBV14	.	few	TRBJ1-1	TGTGCCAGCAGCCCTAGGACAGCTACGAACACTGAAGCTTTCTTT	CASSPRTATNTEAFF
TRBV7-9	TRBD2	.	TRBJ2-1	TGTGCCAGCAGCCCACCCCCTAGCGGGCGTCGCTCCTACAATGAGCAGTTCTTC	CASSPPPSGRRSYNEQFF
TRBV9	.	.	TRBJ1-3	TGTGCCAGCAGCGTAGGTTCCGGCTCTGGAAACACCATATATTTT	CASSVGSGSGNTIYF
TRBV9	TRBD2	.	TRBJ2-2	TGTGCCAGCAGCGTAGCGGCGGGAGGGCTGTTTTTT	CASSVAAGGLFF
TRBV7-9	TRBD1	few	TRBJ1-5	TGTGCCAGCAGCTTAGGGACAGGGGGTAGCAATCAGCCCCAGCATTTT	CASSLGTGGSNQPQHF
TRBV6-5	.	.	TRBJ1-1	TGTGCCAGCTGCTGGACAGCGAACACTGAAGCTTTCTTT	CASCWTANTEAFF
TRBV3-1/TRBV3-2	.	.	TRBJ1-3	TGTGCCAGCAGCCAAGGGAGCTTCTCTGGAAACACCATATATTTT	CASSQGSFSGNTIYF
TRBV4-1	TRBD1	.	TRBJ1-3	TGCGCCAGCAGCCACGACAGGGGAACTGGAAACACCATATATTTT	CASSHDRGTGNTIYF
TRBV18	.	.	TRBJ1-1	TGTGCCAGCTCACCGTCCAGGAGGGATGAAGCTTTCTTT	CASSPSRRDEAFF
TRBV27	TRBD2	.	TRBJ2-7	TGTGCCAGCAGTTTAATCGGGGGGGTAAACCGCGAGCAGTACTTC	CASSLIGGVNREQYF
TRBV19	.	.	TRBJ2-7	TGTGCCAGTAGCCCGGGGAGGACAGGTGTTTACGAGCAGTACTTC	CASSPGRTGVYEQYF
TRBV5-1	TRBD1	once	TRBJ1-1	TGCGCCAGCAGCCATACAGGGGCCGACACTGAAGCTTTCTTT	CASSHTGADTEAFF
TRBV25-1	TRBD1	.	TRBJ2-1	TGTGCCAGCATGACAGGGTTAAGACGCAATGAGCAGTTCTTC	CASMTGLRRNEQFF
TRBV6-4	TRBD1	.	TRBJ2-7	TGTGCCAGCAGTATCGGACAGGGCTACGAGCAGTACTTC	CASSIGQGYEQYF
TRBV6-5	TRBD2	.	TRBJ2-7	TGTGCCAGCACCCAAGGGCTAGCGGGAGGATGGCAGTACTTC	CASTQGLAGGWQYF
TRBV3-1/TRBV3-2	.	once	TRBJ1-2	TGTGCCAGCAGCCAAGATCACAGCCACTATGGCTACACCTTC	CASSQDHSHYGYTF
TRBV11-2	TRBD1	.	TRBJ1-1	TGTGCCAGCAGCTTGGGACAGGGGTTGGGAGGAACTGAAGCTTTCTTT	CASSLGQGLGGTEAFF
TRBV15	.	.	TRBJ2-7	TGTGCCACCAGCAGAGGTCGGGGCGGGAACTACGAGCAGTACTTC	CATSRGRGGNYEQYF
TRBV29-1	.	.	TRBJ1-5	TGCAGCGTTGAATATCGAGAGGGCGGGTTTCAGCCCCAGCATTTT	CSVEYREGGFQPQHF
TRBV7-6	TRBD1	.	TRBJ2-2	TGTGCCAGCAGCCAGGGACAGTACACCGGGGAGCTGTTTTTT	CASSQGQYTGELFF
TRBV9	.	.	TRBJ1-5	TGTGCCAGCAGCGTAGGGGCAGATAGCAATCAGCCCCAGCATTTT	CASSVGADSNQPQHF
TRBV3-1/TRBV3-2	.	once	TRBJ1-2	TGTGCCAGCAGCCAAGAAGCGGGAGCTCGGGGCTACACCTTC	CASSQEAGARGYTF
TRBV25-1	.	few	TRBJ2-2	TGTGCCAGCAGTGAATCCCAGAACACCGGGGAGCTGTTTTTT	CASSESQNTGELFF
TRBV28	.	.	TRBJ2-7	TGTGCCAGCAGCCCCACCGGGCAGGGGTACTCCTACGAGCAGTACTTC	CASSPTGQGYSYEQYF
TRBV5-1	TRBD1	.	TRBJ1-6	TGCGCCAGCAGCTTCGGTTTGACAGGGGAGGCCCTCCACTTT	CASSFGLTGEALHF
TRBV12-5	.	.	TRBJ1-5	TGTGCTAGTGGTTTGGGGACAGCAATAGGGGCCCAGCATTTT	CASGLGTAIGAQHF
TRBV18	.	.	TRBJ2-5	TGTGCCAGCTCACCACCTGCGGAGACCCAGTACTTC	CASSPPAETQYF
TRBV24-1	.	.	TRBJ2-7	TGTGCCACCAGTTGGGGGGAACAGGGGATTTCCTACGAGCAGTACTTC	CATSWGEQGISYEQYF
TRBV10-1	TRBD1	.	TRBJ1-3	TGCGCCAGCAGTCAGGGGGATACTGGAAACACCATATATTTT	CASSQGDTGNTIYF
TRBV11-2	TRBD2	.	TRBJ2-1	TGTGCCAGCAGCTCCCATGGACTAGCGGGAGTCGTAAGCGGTGAGCAGTTCTTC	CASSSHGLAGVVSGEQFF
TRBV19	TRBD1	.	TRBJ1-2	TGTGCCAGTAGTTTAGAACAGGGGATTTTTGGCTACACCTTC	CASSLEQGIFGYTF
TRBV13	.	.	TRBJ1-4	TGTGCCAGCAGCCTCCGGTCAACTAATGAAAAACTGTTTTTT	CASSLRSTNEKLFF
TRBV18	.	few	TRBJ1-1	TGTGCCAGCTCACCAAGGGAGGGTTCCGAACAAACGGCTTTCTTT	CASSPREGSEQTAFF
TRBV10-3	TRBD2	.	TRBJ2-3	TGTGCCATCAGTGAGAGACTAGCGGGAGAGGCTAGCACAGATACGCAGTATTTT	CAISERLAGEASTDTQYF
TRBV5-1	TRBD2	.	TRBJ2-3	TGCGCCAGCAGCTTAGGGACTAGAGATGATACGCAGTATTTT	CASSLGTRDDTQYF
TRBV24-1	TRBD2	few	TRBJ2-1	TGTGCCACCAGTGATTCCGCTGGGGGGGGGATGTATGAGCAGTTCTTC	CATSDSAGGGMYEQFF